This T cell receptor (beta chain) was documented in a study of cytomegalovirus exposure and HLA in healthy donors. Study outcomes and limitations: In vitro, three CMV-associated chains proved specific for CMV antigens.

It was with 60 Vbeta and 13 Jbeta primers that the PCR ran. Measured with immunoSEQ multiplex PCR; TCRdb has only the in-frame clones, and not every one. The sample includes about 130,000 clones, around 83% seen only once; the top ten take 1% to 1.5%. The CDR3 runs 18 residues. Germline loops: CDR1 SQVTM, CDR2 ANQGSEA. With regard to this clone: The target antigen is unknown.

The origin of this receptor is a girl aged 2-9 years in good health and CMV-seronegative. The sample consisted of PBMCs. The chain has TRBV29-1 and TRBJ2-5; 7 bases map to TRBD1. TRBJ2-7 explains the end of the DNA better; the J call may be wrong. Written as DNA, the CDR3 is TGCAGCGTTGAAGATCTAGGACAGGAGGAAGGGGGCTCCTACGAGCAGTACTTC. It is translated as CSVEDLGQEEGGSYEQYF.